One sample yielded the 12 T cell receptor beta chains listed below, sequenced in a study of cytomegalovirus exposure and HLA in healthy donors. 60 Vbeta and 13 Jbeta primers were used in PCR. Here immunoSEQ multiplex PCR was the method, and the copy in TCRdb shows in-frame clones only, minus some. In the table there are 90,000 to 120,000 clones, 70% to 80% of which are singletons. Sequencing used PBMCs. These receptors originate from a woman younger than 30 in good health and CMV-seropositive.

J is TRBJ2-1 and V is TRBV5-1, with D perhaps TRBD2 (5 bases). This CDR3 region has 15 residues. From germline, CDR1 is SGHRS and CDR2 YFSETQ. The V gene lost 0 bases and the J gene lost 3 bases, with 10 bases spanning the gap. The CDR3 DNA reads TGCGCCAGCAGCTTGGGGTCTAGCAACTACAATGAGCAGTTCTTC. Amino acid sequence: CASSLGSSNYNEQFF.

The V and J genes are TRBV13 and TRBJ1-3; tentative D call: TRBD1 (5 bases). CDR3 length equals 17 residues. V gave up 5 bases and J gave up 0 bases, with 17 bases separating them. CDR1 and CDR2 (germline): PRHDT, FYEKMQ (reference sequence). Here the CDR3 DNA reads TGTGCCAGCAGCCGAATTGACAGTCTCCCCTCTGGAAACACCATATATTTT. Translated: CASSRIDSLPSGNTIYF.

The chain carries TRBV14 and TRBJ1-4; TRBD1 is a possible D gene (5 bases). The CDR3 covers 15 residues. Per germline, CDR1 SGHDN and CDR2 FVKESK. Trimming left V 1 base short and J 7 bases short, with 13 bases between. CDR3 nucleotide sequence: TGTGCCAGCAGCCAAGTCCCAGGGCTACGTGAAAAACTGTTTTTT. It codes for CASSQVPGLREKLFF.

The J gene is TRBJ1-5, the V gene TRBV18; no clear D. The germline V gene has CDR1 KGHSH and CDR2 LQKENI. CDR3 length: 14 residues. The ends were cut back, 4 bases at V and 4 bases at J, with 11 bases in the middle. CDR3 coding DNA: TGTGCCAGCTCACAAGCCGATTCTAATCAGCCCCAGCATTTT. This gives the protein CASSQADSNQPQHF.

In its sample, this clone was seen a few times. CDR3 coding DNA: TGTGCCAGCAGTCAGGCCCTAGCCAAAAACATTCAGTACTTC. It is translated as CASSQALAKNIQYF. This chain joins TRBV6-6 and TRBJ2-4, with no clear D. The CDR3 extends over 14 amino acids. Trimming took 5 bases from V and 0 from J, leaving 8 bases between them. Germline V lookup: CDR1 MNHNY, CDR2 SVGAGI (reference sequence).

The chain carries TRBV4-3 and TRBJ2-7; 9 nucleotides agree with TRBD2. The trim removed 1 base at V and 2 bases at J, leaving 3 bases unmatched. This CDR3 has 15 amino acids. Per germline, CDR1 LGHNA and CDR2 YSLEER. In DNA, the CDR3 is TGCGCCAGCAGCCAAGGACTAGCGGACACCTACGAGCAGTACTTC. It specifies CASSQGLADTYEQYF.

This chain joins TRBV19 and TRBJ2-1; the match to TRBD2 covers 8 bases. Germline values: CDR1 LNHDA, CDR2 SQIVND (reference sequence). Trimming at V came to 10 bases and at J to 2 bases, leaving 7 bases not matched to a gene. This CDR3 is built from 14 residues. This CDR3 reads CATDAGGPYNEQFF. The CDR3 DNA is TGTGCCACCGACGCGGGAGGCCCCTACAATGAGCAGTTCTTC.

The chain combines TRBV7-9 with TRBJ2-7; maybe TRBD1 (5 bases). CDR3 size: 15 residues. The ends were cut back, 4 bases at V and 1 base at J, with 14 bases in the middle. Germline V gives CDR1 SEHNR, CDR2 FQNEAQ (reference sequence). The CDR3 DNA sequence: TGTGCCAGCAGCTCGCAAACGACAGATTCCTACGAGCAGTACTTC. Translating gives CASSSQTTDSYEQYF.

The rearrangement joins TRBV6-5 to TRBJ2-1, with D perhaps TRBD2 (6 bases). There are 14 residues in the CDR3. Germline lookup yields CDR1 MNHEY and CDR2 SVGAGI. The V gene lost 6 bases and the J gene lost 6 bases, with 15 bases spanning the gap. CDR3 in DNA: TGTGCCAGCAGACGAGCAGGAGGGCCCAATGAGCAGTTCTTC. Encoded protein: CASRRAGGPNEQFF.

This sequence joins TRBV7-2 and TRBJ1-5; 7 bases match TRBD1. This CDR3 comprises 15 residues. Germline V gives CDR1 SGHTA, CDR2 FQGNSA. The V and J ends lost 5 bases and 5 bases, in that order; junction bases with no gene match: 9. CDR3 sequence reads: CASSPTNRGDQPQHF. As DNA, the CDR3 is TGTGCCAGCAGCCCCACAAACAGGGGCGATCAGCCCCAGCATTTT.

This clone has only a few counts. The chain employs TRBV7-9 and TRBJ2-1; 9 nucleotides line up with TRBD1. The CDR3 contains 16 residues. The germline V gene has CDR1 SEHNR and CDR2 FQNEAQ (reference sequence). The J segment lost 4 bases and the V segment lost 5 bases, leaving 9 bases of the junction unmatched. The CDR3, as DNA: TGTGCCAGCAGCGGCCGACAGGGGGGTTGGTACAATGAGCAGTTCTTC. Its protein product is CASSGRQGGWYNEQFF.

The chain joins TRBV19 to TRBJ2-5, with D tentatively TRBD1 (6 bases). Trimming took off 5 bases at V and 5 bases at J, with 12 bases between the two ends. The CDR3 length is 13 residues. CDR1 is LNHDA, CDR2 SQIVND, per germline (reference sequence). Here the CDR3 DNA reads TGTGCCAGTAGTGTGGACAGAGCGGAGACCCAGTACTTC. Translation gives CASSVDRAETQYF.